The sequence of this TCR beta chain was determined in a study of cytomegalovirus exposure and HLA in healthy donors. Findings of the study overall: Accurate predictions that matched the HLA-A and HLA-B alleles of most subjects were reportedly made from TCR beta sequences.

As to this clone: Its antigen is not known. A read error may produce the germline difference seen at one junction end.

PCR primers comprised 60 Vbeta and 13 Jbeta primers. This table comes from immunoSEQ multiplex PCR, and its TCRdb copy is limited to in-frame clones, with some not included. The data show approximately 160,000 clones, with roughly 75% seen just once and 1.3% to 1.5% held by the top ten. The CDR3 loop spans 13 amino acids. The V gene's germline CDR1 is SGHRS and CDR2 YFSETQ. The sample consisted of PBMCs. This clonotype originated in a man younger than 35 in good health and CMV-seronegative. The rearrangement links TRBV5-1 to TRBJ2-5, with a possible D match to TRBD2 (5 bases). The CDR3 region is CASREEGQGTQYF. The CDR3 region has the DNA TGCGCCAGCAGAGAAGAGGGTCAAGGGACCCAGTACTTC.